Below, one T cell receptor beta chain is given with its context. Its antigen is unknown. These data belong to a study of cytomegalovirus exposure and HLA in healthy donors. Whole-study context: Inside one of the first data releases sat 80 million to 95 million unique TCRs taken from HLA-typed donors. Genotyping of about 400 donors showed that over 80% belonged to the Caucasian-associated ancestry cluster. General study results and limits: Later analysis associated a missense DCLRE1C variant with TCR beta V- and J-gene trimming. Highly shared variants forming one cluster were likely a sequencing artifact.

Germline V CDR1 and CDR2: KGHSH, LQKENI. The CDR3 spans 16 residues. The V end lost 2 bases, the J end lost 7 bases, and 18 bases lay between the germline ends. A multiplex PCR was run with 60 Vbeta primers and 13 Jbeta primers. Some clones are missing from TCRdb's copy, which holds only in-frame ones; the method was immunoSEQ multiplex PCR. The top ten clones hold 1.5% to 2% of a sample with approximately 150,000 clones, 76% of them seen once. Material for sequencing was PBMCs. The origin of this receptor is a woman aged 40 to 55 in good health and CMV-seronegative. The V and J genes are TRBV18 and TRBJ1-5; no clear D gene. As DNA, the CDR3 is TGTGCCAGCTCACCATTTGACACCTCCACGGGGCAGCCCCAGCATTTT. This encodes CASSPFDTSTGQPQHF.